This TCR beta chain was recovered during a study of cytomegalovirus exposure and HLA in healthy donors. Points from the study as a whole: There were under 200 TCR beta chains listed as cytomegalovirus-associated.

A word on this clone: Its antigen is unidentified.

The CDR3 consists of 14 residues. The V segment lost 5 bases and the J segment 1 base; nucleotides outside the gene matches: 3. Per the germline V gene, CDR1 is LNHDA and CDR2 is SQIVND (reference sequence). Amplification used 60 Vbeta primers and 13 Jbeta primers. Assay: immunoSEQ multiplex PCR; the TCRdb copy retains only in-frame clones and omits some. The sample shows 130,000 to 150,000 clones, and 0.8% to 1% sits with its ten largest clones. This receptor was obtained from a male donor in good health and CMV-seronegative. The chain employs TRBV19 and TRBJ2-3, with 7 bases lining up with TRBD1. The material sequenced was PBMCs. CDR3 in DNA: TGTGCCAGTAGTCTTGGACAGGGCACAGATACGCAGTATTTT. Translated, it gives CASSLGQGTDTQYF.